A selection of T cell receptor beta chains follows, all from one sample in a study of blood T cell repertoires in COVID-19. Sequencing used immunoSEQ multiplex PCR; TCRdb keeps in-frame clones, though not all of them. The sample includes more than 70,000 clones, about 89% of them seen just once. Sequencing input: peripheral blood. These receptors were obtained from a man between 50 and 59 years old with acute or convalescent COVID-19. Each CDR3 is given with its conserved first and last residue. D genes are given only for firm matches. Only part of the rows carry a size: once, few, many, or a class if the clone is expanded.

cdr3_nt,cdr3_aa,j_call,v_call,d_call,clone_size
TGCGCCAGCAGCTTGGGGGTCTTTCCATCGGGACAGACGAGTAACTATGGCTACACCTTC,CASSLGVFPSGQTSNYGYTF,TRBJ1-2,TRBV5-1,TRBD1,NA
TGTGCCAGCAGCGTAGCTACAGGGGACCGCCCGTACACCTTC,CASSVATGDRPYTF,TRBJ1-2,TRBV9,TRBD1,NA
TGCGCCAGCAGCTTCAGGGTAGCTAACTATGGCTACACCTTC,CASSFRVANYGYTF,TRBJ1-2,TRBV5-1,NA,NA
TGCGCCAGCAGCCTACTCGAGAGCTCCTACAATGAGCAGTTCTTC,CASSLLESSYNEQFF,TRBJ2-1,TRBV5-1,NA,NA
TGTGCCAGTAGCCTCCCCCCGGCGGGGCTAATGTTTCATGGCTACACCTTC,CASSLPPAGLMFHGYTF,TRBJ1-2,TRBV19,NA,NA
TGTGCCAGCTCACCACTCGACAGGGGACCCAGACGTCATGGCTACACCTTC,CASSPLDRGPRRHGYTF,TRBJ1-2,TRBV18,TRBD1,NA
TGTGCCAGCAGCTTCGCTAGCGGGGCCACAGATACGCAGTATTTT,CASSFASGATDTQYF,TRBJ2-3,TRBV7-3,TRBD2,NA
TGTGCCTGGAGTGCACAAGTTAACCAGCCCCAGCATTTT,CAWSAQVNQPQHF,TRBJ1-5,TRBV30,NA,NA
TGTGCCAGCAGCCAATGGAGCGGGGGAGATCCTAGCACAGATACGCAGTATTTT,CASSQWSGGDPSTDTQYF,TRBJ2-3,TRBV3-1/TRBV3-2,TRBD2,NA
TGTGCCAGCAGCTCAAATCGGGGGACGGAACTGTTTTTT,CASSSNRGTELFF,TRBJ1-4,TRBV11-1,NA,NA
TGTGCCAGCAGTTCTACAGGGGTCTATGGCTACACCTTC,CASSSTGVYGYTF,TRBJ1-2,TRBV12-3/TRBV12-4,TRBD1,NA
TGTGCCAGCTTCGACAGGGGGCGATTTGGCTACACCTTC,CASFDRGRFGYTF,TRBJ1-2,TRBV6-5,TRBD1,once
TGTGCCAGCTCACTAACCTTGCGGGGGGGCACGGAGACCCAGTACTTC,CASSLTLRGGTETQYF,TRBJ2-5,TRBV18,TRBD2,NA
TGTGCCAGTAGTATGGACAGCTATAGCAATCAGCCCCAGCATTTT,CASSMDSYSNQPQHF,TRBJ1-5,TRBV19,NA,NA
TGTGCCAGCAGCGTAGTAGTAGGGGTAGGGACTGAAGCTTTCTTT,CASSVVVGVGTEAFF,TRBJ1-1,TRBV9,NA,NA
TGTGCCAGCAGCCTCTACGGGACAGGAAAAAGTTTCAATGAGCAGTTCTTC,CASSLYGTGKSFNEQFF,TRBJ2-1,TRBV9,TRBD1,NA
TGTGCCAGCAGAAACCAGAGACAGGGAGGCTACACCTTC,CASRNQRQGGYTF,TRBJ1-2,TRBV6-5,TRBD1,NA
TGTGCCAGCAGGCCCGGACTAGCGGGGGGAGAGGCCCAGTACTTC,CASRPGLAGGEAQYF,TRBJ2-5,TRBV27,TRBD2,NA
TGTGCCACCCAGCTTCTCGCAGGGGGCTCTGTTGGCTACACCTTC,CATQLLAGGSVGYTF,TRBJ1-2,TRBV7-9,TRBD1,NA
TGTGCCAGCAGCCAAGATCACGGGGGGTCCGGGGGGAACACTGAAGCTTTCTTT,CASSQDHGGSGGNTEAFF,TRBJ1-1,TRBV4-2,NA,NA
TGCGCCAGCAGCCCCTGGGGGGAGCAAGGCTACACCTTC,CASSPWGEQGYTF,TRBJ1-2,TRBV5-1,NA,once
TGTGCCAGCTCACCAGTGGCGGGGGGGAGATACACAGATACGCAGTATTTT,CASSPVAGGRYTDTQYF,TRBJ2-3,TRBV18,TRBD2,NA
TGTGCCAGCAGCCAGGGGACGAACACCGGGGAGCTGTTTTTT,CASSQGTNTGELFF,TRBJ2-2,TRBV7-2,NA,NA
TGTGCCAGCCAGGAGGACGGTAATCTTAATTCACCCCTCCACTTT,CASQEDGNLNSPLHF,TRBJ1-6,TRBV6-6,NA,NA
TGTGCCAGCAGCCGATCGATATCAGCGCTGGAAGAAAAACTGTTTTTT,CASSRSISALEEKLFF,TRBJ1-4,TRBV28,NA,NA